One and the same sample provided the 30 T cell receptor beta chains below, sequenced in a study of T cell clonotyping in hematopoietic cell transplantation. The time point was: recipient sample about 28 days before transplant, after cytoreduction. The assay was immunoSEQ multiplex PCR, and TCRdb's table has in-frame clones only and misses some. The sample shows roughly 49,000 clones, 86% of them seen only once. This material consisted of peripheral blood mononuclear cells, taken before stem cell transplant. All receptors come from a man aged 55 to 70 with biphenotypic leukemia. Some clones in this sample may be carry-over from other donors' samples.

This chain connects TRBV4-1 to TRBJ2-5; TRBD2 aligns across 10 bases. The germline gives CDR1 MGHRA, CDR2 YSYEKL. V shed 4 bases and J 1 base; nucleotides not matched to a gene: 3. The CDR3 is 15 residues long. Written as DNA, the CDR3 is TGCGCCAGCAGCCCTAGCGGGAGCCTCCAAGAGACCCAGTACTTC. This encodes CASSPSGSLQETQYF.

The J gene is TRBJ2-7, the V gene TRBV30, with TRBD2 matching 8 bases. The CDR3 loop spans 14 amino acids. The germline V gene encodes CDR1 GTSNPN and CDR2 SVGIG (reference sequence). J lost 4 bases, V lost 0 bases, and 5 bases had no gene match. Written as DNA, the CDR3 is TGTGCCTGGAGTGTCGGGAGGGCCAAGTACGAGCAGTACTTC. Protein sequence: CAWSVGRAKYEQYF.

This sequence joins TRBV19 and TRBJ2-5; possible D gene TRBD2, 6 bases. Germline CDR1 reads LNHDA; CDR2 reads SQIVND (reference sequence). The CDR3 is 13 amino acids. V gave up 5 bases and J gave up 3 bases, with 10 bases separating them. Here the CDR3 DNA reads TGTGCCAGTAGTCTAAGGAGGGAAGAGACCCAGTACTTC. This codes for CASSLRREETQYF.

V gene TRBV6-5 combines with J gene TRBJ2-5; D unresolved. The CDR3 loop spans 13 amino acids. V was shortened by 7 bases and J by 2 bases, with 11 bases between the two germline ends. Germline lookup yields CDR1 MNHEY and CDR2 SVGAGI. The CDR3 DNA reads TGTGCCAGCACCCAAAGTAGTCAAGAGACCCAGTACTTC. The encoded protein is CASTQSSQETQYF.

The chain carries TRBV28 and TRBJ2-7, with 7 bases lining up with TRBD1. Germline CDR1 and CDR2: MDHEN and SYDVKM. This CDR3 has 14 residues. The junction had 12 bases not matched to a gene; V was cut back by 7 bases and J by 6 bases. CDR3 protein: CASTRIRAGGEQYF. CDR3 nucleotides: TGTGCCAGCACCCGAATTAGAGCAGGGGGCGAGCAGTACTTC. Together with reference TRBV28 and TRBJ2-7, the CDR3 gives the full variable domain: DVKVTQSSRYLVKRTGEKVFLECVQDMDHENMFWYRQDPGLGLRLIYFSYDVKMKEKGDIPEGYSVSREKKERFSLILESASTNQTSMYLCASTRIRAGGEQYFGPGTRLTVT.

This clone was seen just once. This rearrangement joins TRBV19 to TRBJ2-7; a possible D gene is TRBD1 (5 bases). V was cut by 0 bases and J by 1 base, with 7 bases left in between. The CDR3 totals 14 residues. Germline CDR1 LNHDA, CDR2 SQIVND (reference sequence). This CDR3 reads CASSIEPGSYEQYF. The CDR3 DNA sequence: TGTGCCAGTAGTATAGAACCAGGGTCCTACGAGCAGTACTTC.

This rearrangement joins TRBV2 to TRBJ2-5; no clear D gene. This CDR3 has 12 amino acids. Germline V CDR1 and CDR2: SNHLY, FYNNEI. The germline V and J ends were trimmed by 6 bases and 1 base, with 6 bases remaining between them. The CDR3 reads CASSYIQETQYF. The CDR3 nucleotides are TGTGCCAGCAGCTACATCCAAGAGACCCAGTACTTC. The entire variable domain, with the rest obtained from reference TRBV2 and TRBJ2-5, is as follows: EPEVTQTPSHQVTQMGQEVILRCVPISNHLYFYWYRQILGQKVEFLVSFYNNEISEKSEIFDDQFSVERPDGSNFTLKIRSTKLEDSAMYFCASSYIQETQYFGPGTRLLVL.

The chain employs TRBV30 and TRBJ2-7; tentatively, D is TRBD1 (6 bases). Trimming left V 3 bases short and J 3 bases short, with 12 bases between. CDR1 and CDR2 (germline): GTSNPN, SVGIG (reference sequence). CDR3 length: 13 residues. CDR3 nucleotides: TGTGCCTGGAGCTCAGGGGAGCTCTACGAGCAGTACTTC. Protein: CAWSSGELYEQYF.

This clone was picked up one time. V and J are TRBV4-3 and TRBJ1-5; D not resolved. Germline V lookup: CDR1 LGHNA, CDR2 YSLEER. The length of the CDR3 is 13 residues. Trimming removed 0 bases from V and 7 bases from J, with 7 bases in between. The CDR3 protein is CASSQDREQPQHF. In DNA form, the CDR3 reads TGCGCCAGCAGCCAAGATCGGGAGCAGCCCCAGCATTTT.

This clone was seen a handful of times. This chain connects TRBV25-1 to TRBJ1-1, with D possibly being TRBD1 (6 bases). V shed 5 bases and J shed 1 base, with 11 bases lying between them. Germline V lookup: CDR1 MGHDK, CDR2 SYGVNS. This CDR3 region has 14 residues. The CDR3 DNA is TGTGCCAGCAGTAGGCACAGGGAGAACACTGAAGCTTTCTTT. Translated, it gives CASSRHRENTEAFF.

The chain joins TRBV29-1 to TRBJ1-2, with D perhaps matching TRBD1 (6 bases). The CDR3 extends over 13 amino acids. V was shortened by 4 bases and J by 6 bases, with 15 bases between the two germline ends. Germline-derived CDR1 and CDR2 are SQVTM and ANQGSEA. The CDR3 region has the DNA TGCAGCGTTGGGGGGGGCACTATGGATGGCTACACCTTC. Protein sequence: CSVGGGTMDGYTF.

This clone has more than one count but fewer than ten. The chain combines TRBV19 with TRBJ1-5, with D possibly being TRBD1 (6 bases). This CDR3 contains 12 residues. V was clipped by 5 bases and J by 5 bases, with 7 bases between them. Germline CDR1 LNHDA, CDR2 SQIVND (reference sequence). The CDR3 DNA is TGTGCCAGTAGTTGGGGGCATCAGCCCCAGCATTTT. This gives the protein CASSWGHQPQHF. The variable domain in full, with the rest retrieved from reference TRBV19 and TRBJ1-5, is DGGITQSPKYLFRKEGQNVTLSCEQNLNHDAMYWYRQDPGQGLRLIYYSQIVNDFQKGDIAEGYSVSREKKESFPLTVTSAQKNPTAFYLCASSWGHQPQHFGDGTRLSIL.

The chain is built from TRBV5-1 and TRBJ2-2, with 8 positions matching TRBD2. CDR3 length: 16 residues. V gave up 4 bases and J gave up 0 bases; unmatched junction bases: 5. Germline CDR1 reads SGHRS; CDR2 reads YFSETQ. CDR3 sequence (DNA): TGCGCCAGCAGCCCGAAGCGGGGGACGAACACCGGGGAGCTGTTTTTT. This gives the protein CASSPKRGTNTGELFF.

The chain links TRBV5-1 to TRBJ2-1; 16 bases are a match to TRBD2. The germline gives CDR1 SGHRS, CDR2 YFSETQ. There are 16 residues in the CDR3. V was pared by 3 bases and J by 8 bases, with 5 bases of the junction left unmatched. CDR3 in DNA: TGCGCCAGCAGCTGGGGGACTAGCGGGAGGGCCGATGAGCAGTTCTTC. The encoded protein is CASSWGTSGRADEQFF.

This clone was counted only a few times. This sequence joins TRBV2 and TRBJ2-2; 9 bases line up with TRBD1. CDR1 and CDR2 from the germline V gene are SNHLY and FYNNEI. J lost 3 bases, V lost 7 bases, and 12 bases had no gene match. This CDR3 is 17 amino acids long. The CDR3 sequence is CASTRDVQGAYTGELFF. Written as DNA, the CDR3 is TGTGCCAGCACCCGGGACGTACAGGGGGCGTACACCGGGGAGCTGTTTTTT. Variable domain in full (rest from reference TRBV2 and TRBJ2-2): EPEVTQTPSHQVTQMGQEVILRCVPISNHLYFYWYRQILGQKVEFLVSFYNNEISEKSEIFDDQFSVERPDGSNFTLKIRSTKLEDSAMYFCASTRDVQGAYTGELFFGEGSRLTVL.

This chain joins TRBV30 and TRBJ1-1; D call uncertain. This CDR3 comprises 11 residues. The germline V and J ends were trimmed by 2 bases and 2 bases, with 3 bases remaining between them. The germline V gene has CDR1 GTSNPN and CDR2 SVGIG (reference sequence). The CDR3 loop reads CAWSINTEAFF. The CDR3 DNA sequence: TGTGCCTGGAGTATTAACACTGAAGCTTTCTTT. Full variable domain (rest looked up from reference TRBV30 and TRBJ1-1): SQTIHQWPATLVQPVGSPLSLECTVEGTSNPNLYWYRQAAGRGLQLLFYSVGIGQISSEVPQNLSASRPQDRQFILSSKKLLLSDSGFYLCAWSINTEAFFGQGTRLTVV.

V and J are TRBV5-6 and TRBJ2-1; 10 bases agree with TRBD2. Germline V gives CDR1 SGHDT, CDR2 YYEEEE. The CDR3 length is 15 residues. The V gene end was trimmed by 4 bases and the J gene end by 8 bases; junction bases not matched to a gene: 9. The CDR3 sequence is CASSPGLARSDEQFF. In DNA, the CDR3 is TGTGCCAGCAGCCCGGGACTAGCGAGATCCGATGAGCAGTTCTTC.

This clone is medium-sized within its sample. The rearrangement uses TRBV7-8 and TRBJ1-1; D is undetermined. Trimming stripped 2 bases from V and 4 bases from J, with 8 bases between. Germline-derived CDR1 and CDR2 are SGHVS and FQNEAQ. CDR3 size: 13 residues. The CDR3 region is CASSLLKGTEAFF. In DNA form, the CDR3 reads TGTGCCAGCAGCTTATTGAAGGGCACTGAAGCTTTCTTT.

The CDR3 bases are TGCGCCAGCAGCTTGGAACTAGCGGGTGCCACCGGGGAGCTGTTTTTT. This codes for CASSLELAGATGELFF. The chain employs TRBV5-1 and TRBJ2-2; 9 bases map to TRBD2. V shed 0 bases, J shed 4 bases, and the junction held 4 bases outside the gene matches. Germline V gene lookup returns CDR1 SGHRS and CDR2 YFSETQ. The CDR3 consists of 16 residues.

This chain links TRBV19 with TRBJ1-2, with 8 bases lining up with TRBD1. With V trimmed by 5 bases and J by 5 bases, 4 bases remained unmatched. CDR1 LNHDA and CDR2 SQIVND come from the germline V gene (reference sequence). This CDR3 contains 13 residues. The CDR3 region has the DNA TGTGCCAGTAGTCTGCAGGGGGCGTATGGCTACACCTTC. This translates into CASSLQGAYGYTF.

The chain recombines TRBV4-1 with TRBJ1-2; no reliable D call. Germline-derived CDR1 and CDR2 are MGHRA and YSYEKL. The CDR3 spans 17 residues. Trimming stripped 0 bases from V and 2 bases from J, with 16 bases between. CDR3 in amino acids: CASSQDLTGTLNYGYTF. For the CDR3, the DNA is TGCGCCAGCAGCCAAGATCTCACGGGAACGTTAAACTATGGCTACACCTTC.

The chain couples TRBV9 to TRBJ1-2; D not certain. Trimming took off 0 bases at V and 1 base at J, with 4 bases between the two ends. CDR1 SGDLS and CDR2 YYNGEE come from the germline V gene. The CDR3 has 13 residues. The CDR3 DNA reads as TGTGCCAGCAGCGTAGCCCTTAACTATGGCTACACCTTC. Its protein is CASSVALNYGYTF.

This clone has more than one count but fewer than ten. The CDR3: CASSLGQPHTDTQYF. CDR3 bases: TGCGCCAGCAGCTTGGGGCAGCCCCACACAGATACGCAGTATTTT. The chain recombines TRBV5-1 with TRBJ2-3; unclear D gene. The CDR3 consists of 15 residues. Per germline, CDR1 SGHRS and CDR2 YFSETQ. Trimming shortened V by 0 bases and J by 2 bases, and 10 bases separated the two germline ends.

The chain carries TRBV10-3 and TRBJ1-5, with D possibly TRBD1 on 5 matching bases. V gave up 2 bases and J gave up 6 bases, with 11 bases separating them. CDR1 and CDR2 from the germline V gene are ENHRY and SYGVKD. This CDR3 has 14 amino acids. The CDR3 DNA is TGTGCCATCAGTGAGATCAGCGGGGGTCAGCCCCAGCATTTT. It codes for CAISEISGGQPQHF.

CDR3 in DNA: TGCGCCAGCAGCAATAGAGACATAAGCTACAATGAGCAGTTCTTC. Protein sequence: CASSNRDISYNEQFF. The rearrangement joins TRBV5-1 to TRBJ2-1; D gene uncertain. Germline V gives CDR1 SGHRS, CDR2 YFSETQ. CDR3 length: 15 amino acids. With 4 bases removed from V and 3 bases from J, the gap between germline ends came to 14 bases.

The genes are TRBV6-1 and TRBJ2-7, with D possibly TRBD1 on 5 matching bases. The CDR3 is 13 amino acids. Germline assignment: CDR1 MNHNS and CDR2 SASEGT. Trimming pared 3 bases from V and 3 bases from J, leaving 9 bases between. The CDR3 loop is CASSDQGIYEQYF. In DNA, the CDR3 is TGTGCCAGCAGTGATCAGGGAATCTACGAGCAGTACTTC.

The chain combines TRBV6-5 with TRBJ1-1; D gene ambiguous. Trimming stripped 7 bases from V and 7 bases from J, with 16 bases between. Germline V gene lookup returns CDR1 MNHEY and CDR2 SVGAGI. The CDR3 extends over 13 amino acids. In DNA, the CDR3 is TGTGCCAGCACCACGGACGGCCTTATTGAAGCTTTCTTT. Its translation: CASTTDGLIEAFF.

The chain is built from TRBV5-1 and TRBJ1-1, with a tentative D call TRBD1 (5 bases). This CDR3 has 14 residues. Germline loops: CDR1 SGHRS, CDR2 YFSETQ. V lost 4 bases to trimming and J lost 0 bases, with 10 bases between them. The CDR3 sequence is CASSQGYVNTEAFF. CDR3 in DNA: TGCGCCAGCAGCCAGGGCTATGTGAACACTGAAGCTTTCTTT.

The chain couples TRBV28 to TRBJ1-2, with D possibly matching TRBD1 (6 bases). Per germline, CDR1 MDHEN and CDR2 SYDVKM. The CDR3 covers 15 residues. V was clipped by 5 bases and J by 4 bases, with 17 bases between them. CDR3 amino acids: CASSAQGIGTYGYTF. The CDR3 region has the DNA TGTGCCAGCAGTGCCCAGGGGATCGGTACCTATGGCTACACCTTC.

The chain joins TRBV5-6 to TRBJ2-7; possibly TRBD1 for D (5 bases). There are 14 residues in the CDR3. The germline V and J ends were trimmed by 3 bases and 3 bases, with 13 bases remaining between them. Germline CDR1 reads SGHDT; CDR2 reads YYEEEE. The CDR3 DNA reads TGTGCCAGCAGCTACCTGATGGACAACTACGAGCAGTACTTC. Translated: CASSYLMDNYEQYF.